This entry lists 2 T cell receptor beta chains sequenced from one sample in a study of neurological immune-mediated disorders. Each CDR3 protein is one row after TCRdb ran MiXCR on the 5' RACE reads. This sample has 45,000 to 65,000 distinct CDR3 sequences, with 3% to 4% found just once. The sequenced sample consisted of PBMCs. These receptors were obtained from a man in his forties with multiple sclerosis.

At least ten counts were recorded for this clonotype. The gene calls are TRBV3-1 and TRBJ1-2; 10 positions agree with TRBD1. The CDR3 is 14 amino acids. After removal of 5 bases from V and 3 bases from J, the junction contained 3 bases not matched to a gene. From germline, CDR1 is LGHDT and CDR2 YNNKEL (reference sequence). The CDR3 nucleotides read TGTGCCAGCAGCTCGGGACAGGGGTACTATGGCTACACCTTC. Encoded protein: CASSSGQGYYGYTF. Full variable domain (missing parts from reference TRBV3-1 and TRBJ1-2): DTAVSQTPKYLVTQMGNDKSIKCEQNLGHDTMYWYKQDSKKFLKIMFSYNNKELIINETVPNRFSPKSPDKAHLNLHINSLELGDSAVYFCASSSGQGYYGYTFGSGTRLTVV.

This clonotype was counted ten times or more. The V gene is TRBV7-2, the J gene TRBJ1-4; 9 bases are shared with TRBD1. The germline V gene has CDR1 SGHTA and CDR2 FQGNSA. With V trimmed by 5 bases and J by 10 bases, 8 bases remained unmatched. The CDR3 is 14 residues long. The CDR3 is CASSLATGGGKLFF. CDR3 nucleotide sequence: TGTGCCAGCAGCCTCGCGACAGGGGGAGGAAAACTGTTTTTT.